This is a list of T cell receptor beta chains from one sample in a study of OX40 agonist ivuxolimab in advanced cancers. Profiling relied on immunoSEQ multiplex PCR, and the TCRdb table lists in-frame clones only, not all of them. Among nearly 110,000 clones listed, around 90% were seen once. The source material was CD4+ or CD8+ T cells sorted from blood, sampled in a trial of the OX40 agonist ivuxolimab. All receptors come from an adult with an advanced solid tumor such as melanoma, head and neck, liver or kidney cancer. Each CDR3 is given with its conserved first and last residue. A D gene is named only where the DNA matches it firmly. Rows give clone size only sometimes, using once, few, many, or a class for an expanded clone.

D,V,J,size,CDR3,DNA
TRBD1,TRBV14,TRBJ1-1,.,CASSQYRDRGLMGTEAFF,TGTGCCAGCAGCCAATACCGGGACAGGGGGCTGATGGGCACTGAAGCTTTCTTT
.,TRBV18,TRBJ2-3,.,CASSPLGWSDTQYF,TGTGCCAGCTCACCACTAGGGTGGTCAGATACGCAGTATTTT
TRBD1,TRBV18,TRBJ1-1,.,CASSSGQGEAFF,TGTGCCAGCTCCTCGGGACAGGGGGAAGCTTTCTTT
TRBD1,TRBV5-1,TRBJ1-1,.,CASSSGQPMNTEAFF,TGCGCCAGCAGTTCGGGACAGCCAATGAACACTGAAGCTTTCTTT
.,TRBV11-2,TRBJ1-5,.,CASSLGPYSNQPQHF,TGTGCCAGCAGCTTGGGGCCCTATAGCAATCAGCCCCAGCATTTT
.,TRBV5-1,TRBJ2-2,.,CASSPSYTGELFF,TGCGCCAGCAGCCCCTCTTACACCGGGGAGCTGTTTTTT
.,TRBV14,TRBJ2-1,once,CASSLFGDGYNEQFF,TGTGCCAGCAGCCTCTTCGGGGATGGCTACAATGAGCAGTTCTTC
.,TRBV28,TRBJ2-1,.,CASSLPRQGYYNEQFF,TGTGCCAGCAGCCTCCCCCGGCAGGGGTACTACAATGAGCAGTTCTTC
.,TRBV19,TRBJ2-7,.,CASSIDSEPSYEQYF,TGTGCCAGTAGTATAGACTCCGAGCCCTCCTACGAGCAGTACTTC
TRBD2,TRBV7-2,TRBJ2-7,.,CASSTRLAGGLDYEQYF,TGTGCCAGCAGCACCAGACTAGCGGGAGGCCTAGACTACGAGCAGTACTTC
TRBD1,TRBV25-1,TRBJ1-5,.,CASSPGGANQPQHF,TGTGCCAGCAGCCCAGGGGGCGCGAATCAGCCCCAGCATTTT
TRBD2,TRBV6-5,TRBJ2-1,.,CASSRGTKSYNEQFF,TGTGCCTCCTCCCGCGGGACTAAATCCTACAATGAGCAGTTCTTC
.,TRBV10-1,TRBJ2-7,few,CASSEQGRGEQYF,TGCGCCAGCAGTGAACAGGGACGAGGCGAGCAGTACTTC
TRBD1,TRBV30,TRBJ2-2,.,CARDRGTSGELFF,TGTGCCCGGGACAGGGGGACTTCCGGGGAGCTGTTTTTT
.,TRBV6-1,TRBJ1-6,.,CASSEAQSLGPLHF,TGTGCCAGCAGTGAAGCTCAGTCTTTAGGACCCCTCCACTTT
.,TRBV15,TRBJ1-3,.,CATSRTVSGNTIYF,TGTGCCACCTCGCGGACGGTCTCTGGAAACACCATATATTTT
.,TRBV5-4,TRBJ1-4,once,CASSYDILNEKLFF,TGTGCCAGCAGCTACGACATACTTAATGAAAAACTGTTTTTT
TRBD1,TRBV25-1,TRBJ1-4,.,CASRDRGQPNEKLFF,TGTGCCAGCAGAGATAGGGGACAGCCTAATGAAAAACTGTTTTTT
.,TRBV9,TRBJ1-1,.,CASSAVQGSTEAFF,TGTGCCAGCAGCGCCGTACAGGGATCCACTGAAGCTTTCTTT